A single sample gave rise to the 11 T cell receptor beta chains below, sequenced in a study of blood T cell repertoires in COVID-19. The method was immunoSEQ multiplex PCR; TCRdb's version includes in-frame clones alone and lacks a portion of them. The sample comprises 15,000 to 18,000 clones, approximately 85% of which are singletons, and over 20% rests with the top ten. Material: peripheral blood. The receptors derive from a man at least 80 years old with active or convalescent COVID-19.

V and J are TRBV7-3 and TRBJ2-1; possibly TRBD2 for D (7 bases). V was trimmed by 2 bases and J by 1 base, leaving 15 bases between them. The CDR3 has 17 amino acids. CDR1 SGHTA and CDR2 FQGTGA come from the germline V gene. The CDR3 region has the DNA TGTGCCAGCAGCTTATACGTAGGGGGGGTGTCCTACAATGAGCAGTTCTTC. Protein: CASSLYVGGVSYNEQFF.

The CDR3 protein is CASSSLGQGGSPLHF. The DNA of the CDR3 is TGTGCCAGCAGTTCCTTGGGACAGGGAGGTTCACCCCTCCACTTT. This chain connects TRBV11-2 to TRBJ1-6; 9 bases map to TRBD1. CDR1 and CDR2 (germline): SGHAT, FQNNGV. The V gene end was trimmed by 6 bases and the J gene end by 9 bases; junction bases not matched to a gene: 9. CDR3 length equals 15 residues.

The V call is TRBV5-1, the J call TRBJ2-4; D unclear. This CDR3 is built from 14 residues. V was cut by 5 bases and J by 2 bases, with 11 bases left in between. CDR1 and CDR2 (germline): SGHRS, YFSETQ. This CDR3 is CASSEQATKNIQYF. In nucleotides, the CDR3 is TGCGCCAGCAGTGAGCAGGCAACCAAAAACATTCAGTACTTC. The full variable domain, completed using reference TRBV5-1 and TRBJ2-4, is KAGVTQTPRYLIKTRGQQVTLSCSPISGHRSVSWYQQTPGQGLQFLFEYFSETQRNKGNFPGRFSGRQFSNSRSEMNVSTLELGDSALYLCASSEQATKNIQYFGAGTRLSVL.

The V call is TRBV9, the J call TRBJ2-5, with 10 bases that match TRBD1. CDR1 is SGDLS and CDR2 is YYNGEE in the germline V gene. Trimming removed 4 bases from V and 5 bases from J; junction bases left unmatched: 17. The CDR3 runs to 18 residues. CDR3 loop: CASSLDPTGGGVGETQYF. Written as DNA, the CDR3 is TGTGCCAGCAGCTTAGACCCGACAGGGGGCGGTGTAGGGGAGACCCAGTACTTC. Together with reference TRBV9 and TRBJ2-5, the CDR3 gives the full variable domain: DSGVTQTPKHLITATGQRVTLRCSPRSGDLSVYWYQQSLDQGLQFLIQYYNGEERAKGNILERFSAQQFPDLHSELNLSSLELGDSALYFCASSLDPTGGGVGETQYFGPGTRLLVL.

This chain joins TRBV5-4 and TRBJ2-6; D might be TRBD2 (5 bases). The V and J ends lost 4 bases and 0 bases respectively, with 14 bases between them. Germline values: CDR1 SGHNT, CDR2 YYREEE (reference sequence). The CDR3 totals 17 residues. The CDR3 here is CASSAFGRGSGANVLTF. The DNA for the CDR3 is TGTGCCAGCAGCGCTTTCGGACGGGGCTCTGGGGCCAACGTCCTGACTTTC.

This chain joins TRBV9 and TRBJ1-5; D is possibly TRBD1 (6 bases). This CDR3 spans 14 amino acids. Germline V gene sequence: CDR1 SGDLS, CDR2 YYNGEE. Trimming took off 0 bases at V and 4 bases at J, with 8 bases between the two ends. Here the CDR3 DNA reads TGTGCCAGCAGCGTAGTGGGGGCGAATCAGCCCCAGCATTTT. It codes for CASSVVGANQPQHF.

The chain is built from TRBV12-5 and TRBJ1-5, with 10 positions matching TRBD1. The V and J ends lost 4 bases and 3 bases, in that order; junction bases with no gene match: 24. CDR1 LGHNT and CDR2 FRNRAP come from the germline V gene. This CDR3 region has 22 residues. The CDR3 DNA reads as TGTGCTAGTGGTTCACTCCCAACGCCTTTACTAGCGGACAGGGGGTTCAATCAGCCCCAGCATTTT. Its translation is CASGSLPTPLLADRGFNQPQHF.

The chain uses TRBV7-3 and TRBJ1-6; TRBD1 aligns across 8 bases. Germline CDR1 is SGHTA and CDR2 is FQGTGA. CDR3 size: 14 residues. The V and J ends lost 5 bases and 8 bases, in that order; junction bases with no gene match: 5. DNA of the CDR3: TGTGCCAGCAGCATGGACAGGGAGGATTCACCCCTCCACTTT. As protein: CASSMDREDSPLHF.

The chain recombines TRBV29-1 with TRBJ2-2; D gene ambiguous. This CDR3 is 13 amino acids long. The germline gives CDR1 SQVTM, CDR2 ANQGSEA. V lost 5 bases to trimming and J lost 0 bases, with 7 bases between them. Here the CDR3 reads CSVKTSNTGELFF. As DNA, the CDR3 is TGCAGCGTTAAGACATCGAACACCGGGGAGCTGTTTTTT.

The genes are TRBV5-5 and TRBJ1-5, with D possibly matching TRBD1 (6 bases). Germline V lookup: CDR1 SGHKS, CDR2 YYEKEE (reference sequence). CDR3 length: 15 residues. V gave up 4 bases and J gave up 6 bases, with 17 bases separating them. CDR3 amino acids: CASSTLGGRSQPQHF. The CDR3 DNA sequence: TGTGCCAGCAGCACCCTCGGGGGGCGCAGTCAGCCCCAGCATTTT.

The chain is built from TRBV5-5 and TRBJ2-2; no clear D. The CDR3 covers 15 residues. Per germline, CDR1 SGHKS and CDR2 YYEKEE (reference sequence). V was clipped by 1 base and J by 1 base, with 8 bases between them. CDR3 region: CASSLTAGNTGELFF. The CDR3 DNA reads as TGTGCCAGCAGCTTGACAGCAGGGAACACCGGGGAGCTGTTTTTT.